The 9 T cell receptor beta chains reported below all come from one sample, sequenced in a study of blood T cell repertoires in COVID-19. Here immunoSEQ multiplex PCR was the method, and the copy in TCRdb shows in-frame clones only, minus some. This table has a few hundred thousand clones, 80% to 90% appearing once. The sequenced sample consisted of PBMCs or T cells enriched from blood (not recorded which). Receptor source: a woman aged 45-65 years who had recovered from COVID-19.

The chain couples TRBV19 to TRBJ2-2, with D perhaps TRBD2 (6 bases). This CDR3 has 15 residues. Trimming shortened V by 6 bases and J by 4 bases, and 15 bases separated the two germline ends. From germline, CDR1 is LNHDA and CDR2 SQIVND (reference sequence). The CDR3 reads CASSVGGVSTGELFF. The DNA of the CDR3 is TGTGCCAGTAGCGTGGGGGGAGTCTCCACCGGGGAGCTGTTTTTT.

In DNA, the CDR3 is TGTGCCATCAGTGAGTCGACAGGGAATATCTACGAGCAGTACTTC. This sequence encodes CAISESTGNIYEQYF. The chain uses TRBV10-3 and TRBJ2-7; 7 nucleotides agree with TRBD1. The V gene's germline CDR1 is ENHRY and CDR2 SYGVKD. After removal of 0 bases from V and 3 bases from J, the junction contained 5 bases not matched to a gene. This CDR3 has 15 residues.

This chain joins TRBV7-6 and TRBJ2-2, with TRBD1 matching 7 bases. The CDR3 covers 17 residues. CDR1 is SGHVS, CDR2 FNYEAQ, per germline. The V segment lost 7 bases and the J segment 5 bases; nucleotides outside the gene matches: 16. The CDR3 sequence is CASTHETGQRRTGELFF. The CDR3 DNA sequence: TGTGCCAGCACTCATGAGACGGGACAGAGGCGGACCGGGGAGCTGTTTTTT.

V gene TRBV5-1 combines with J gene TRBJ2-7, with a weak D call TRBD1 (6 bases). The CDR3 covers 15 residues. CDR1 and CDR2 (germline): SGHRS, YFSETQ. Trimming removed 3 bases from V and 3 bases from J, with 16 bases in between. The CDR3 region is CASSSTIGTIYEQYF. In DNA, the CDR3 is TGCGCCAGCAGCTCGACAATAGGGACAATCTACGAGCAGTACTTC.

CDR3 bases: TGCGCCAGCAGCCAGAGGACAGGGGTGCGGGGTCAGCCCCAGCATTTT. Translating gives CASSQRTGVRGQPQHF. This chain links TRBV4-1 with TRBJ1-5; 9 bases align to TRBD1. The CDR3 runs to 16 residues. Germline CDR1 and CDR2: MGHRA and YSYEKL. The J segment lost 6 bases and the V segment lost 3 bases, leaving 9 bases of the junction unmatched.

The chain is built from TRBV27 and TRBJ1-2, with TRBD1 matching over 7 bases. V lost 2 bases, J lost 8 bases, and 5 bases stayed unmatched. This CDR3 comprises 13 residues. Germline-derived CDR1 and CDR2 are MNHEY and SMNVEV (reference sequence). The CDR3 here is CASSLIGGSGYTF. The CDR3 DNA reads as TGTGCCAGCAGTTTAATAGGGGGCAGCGGCTACACCTTC.

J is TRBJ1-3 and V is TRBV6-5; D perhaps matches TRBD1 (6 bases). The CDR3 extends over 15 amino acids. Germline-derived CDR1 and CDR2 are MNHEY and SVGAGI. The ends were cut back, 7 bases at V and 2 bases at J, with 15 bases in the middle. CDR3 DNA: TGTGCCAGCACGACTACAGGGTCCCCTGGAAACACCATATATTTT. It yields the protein CASTTTGSPGNTIYF.

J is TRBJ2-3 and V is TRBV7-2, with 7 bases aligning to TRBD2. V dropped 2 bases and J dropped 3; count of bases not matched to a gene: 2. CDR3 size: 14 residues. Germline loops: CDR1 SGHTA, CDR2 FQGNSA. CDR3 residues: CASSLTGGTDTQYF. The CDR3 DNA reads TGTGCCAGCAGCTTAACGGGAGGAACAGATACGCAGTATTTT.

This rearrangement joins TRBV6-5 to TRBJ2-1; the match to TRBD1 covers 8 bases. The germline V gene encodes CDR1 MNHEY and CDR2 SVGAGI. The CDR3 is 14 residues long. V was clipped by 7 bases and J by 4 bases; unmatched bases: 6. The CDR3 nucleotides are TGTGCCAGCAAGGGGGGACAGGTGTACAATGAGCAGTTCTTC. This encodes CASKGGQVYNEQFF.